This TCR beta chain originates from a study of T-cell memory formation after mild COVID-19. V lost 1 base and J 2 bases, leaving 10 bases between the germline ends. In germline, CDR1 is SGDLS, CDR2 YYNGEE. The CDR3 has 14 residues. TCRdb re-derived calls from the 5' RACE reads in MiXCR, one entry per CDR3 protein. The table records 120,000 to 150,000 distinct CDR3 sequences, more than 13% of them present only once. Study-wide findings and caveats: Some responding clones appeared in pre-infection memory, suggesting cross-reactive memory joined. Later expanders leaned toward CD4+, whereas clones contracting from day 15 to 85 were balanced CD4/CD8.

This clonotype has ten or more counts. The antigen is not known. The sequence came from an adult woman who had mild COVID-19 (a few samples of this study predate the infection). Cell type and time point are not known. The chain joins TRBV9 to TRBJ2-7; D perhaps matches TRBD2 (5 bases). Sequencing input: PBMCs or a T cell subset sorted from them (not recorded which). The DNA of the CDR3 is TGTGCCAGCAGCGTATCGGGTAGCGCCTACGAGCAGTACTTC. Its protein is CASSVSGSAYEQYF.